This TCR beta chain was found in a study of control samples from healthy donors and cancer patients. The germline CDR1 and CDR2 sequences are SNHLY and FYNNEI. The CDR3 is 12 amino acids. Trimming pared 6 bases from V and 0 bases from J, leaving 3 bases between. TCRdb's copy holds only in-frame clones and misses some; the assay was immunoSEQ multiplex PCR. The sample yields about 140,000 clones, roughly nine tenths seen once. Material: blood. This receptor was taken from a man younger than 40 in good health. This chain links TRBV2 with TRBJ2-1; D is unclear. The CDR3 DNA sequence: TGTGCCAGCAGGGACTCCTACAATGAGCAGTTCTTC. It translates to CASRDSYNEQFF.